The 3 T cell receptor beta chains in this list originate from one sample, sequenced in a study of blood T cell repertoires in COVID-19. The repertoire was sequenced with immunoSEQ multiplex PCR; TCRdb's copy has only in-frame clones and lacks some. The table lists some 350,000 clones, about 87% of them singletons, with less than 6% in the top ten. Sequencing used PBMCs or T cells enriched from blood (not recorded which). The receptors come from a woman aged 30 to 39 who had recovered from COVID-19.

This rearrangement joins TRBV27 to TRBJ2-6; a possible D gene is TRBD2 (7 bases). This CDR3 spans 19 amino acids. Germline loops: CDR1 MNHEY, CDR2 SMNVEV (reference sequence). Between the trimmed V and J ends, which lost 2 bases and 0 bases, there was a span of 17 bases. The CDR3 spells CASSLRAGALSSGANVLTF. The CDR3 DNA is TGTGCCAGCAGTTTACGGGCGGGGGCGTTAAGCTCTGGGGCCAACGTCCTGACTTTC.

This clone occurred once. The rearrangement links TRBV7-9 to TRBJ2-5, with a weak D call TRBD1 (5 bases). This CDR3 has 16 amino acids. Germline V gene data show CDR1 as SEHNR and CDR2 as FQNEAQ (reference sequence). V was trimmed by 0 bases and J by 1 base, leaving 12 bases between them. The DNA for the CDR3 is TGTGCCAGCAGCTTAGCCCTCCAGGGTCCCCAAGAGACCCAGTACTTC. It codes for CASSLALQGPQETQYF.

V usage is TRBV6-1 and J usage is TRBJ2-1; no clear D. Trimming took off 3 bases at V and 9 bases at J, with 9 bases between the two ends. The CDR3 length is 12 residues. The germline gives CDR1 MNHNS, CDR2 SASEGT. The CDR3 sequence: CASSDLGGEQFF. For the CDR3, the DNA is TGTGCCAGCAGTGATCTCGGCGGTGAGCAGTTCTTC.